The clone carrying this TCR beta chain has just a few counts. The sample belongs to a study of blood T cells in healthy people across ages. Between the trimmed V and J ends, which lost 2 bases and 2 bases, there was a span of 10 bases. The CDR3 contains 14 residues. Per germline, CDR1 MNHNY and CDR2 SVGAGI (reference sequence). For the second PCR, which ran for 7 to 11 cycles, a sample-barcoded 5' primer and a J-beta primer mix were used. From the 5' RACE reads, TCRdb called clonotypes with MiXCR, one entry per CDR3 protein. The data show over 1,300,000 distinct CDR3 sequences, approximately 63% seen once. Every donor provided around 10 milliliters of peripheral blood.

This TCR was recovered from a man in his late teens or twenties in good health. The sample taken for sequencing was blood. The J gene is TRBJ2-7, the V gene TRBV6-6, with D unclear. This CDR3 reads CASSYRPVTYEQYF. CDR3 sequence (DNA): TGTGCCAGCAGTTACCGCCCCGTAACCTACGAGCAGTACTTC.